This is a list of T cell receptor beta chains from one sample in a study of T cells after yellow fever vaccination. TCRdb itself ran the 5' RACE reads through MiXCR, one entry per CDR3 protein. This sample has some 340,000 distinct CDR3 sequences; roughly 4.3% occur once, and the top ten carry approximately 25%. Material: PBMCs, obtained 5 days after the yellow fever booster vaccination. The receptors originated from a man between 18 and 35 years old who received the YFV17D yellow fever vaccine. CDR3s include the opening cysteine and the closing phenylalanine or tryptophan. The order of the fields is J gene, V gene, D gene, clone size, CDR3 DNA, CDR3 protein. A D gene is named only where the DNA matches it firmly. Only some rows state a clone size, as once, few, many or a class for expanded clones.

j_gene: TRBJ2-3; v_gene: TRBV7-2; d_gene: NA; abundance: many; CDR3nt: TGTGCCAGCGGGGGGGCGAGAGATACGCAGTATTTT; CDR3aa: CASGGARDTQYF
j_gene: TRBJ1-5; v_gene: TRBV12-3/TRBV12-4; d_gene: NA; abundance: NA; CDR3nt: TGTGCCAGCAGTTTAGCGGACCAGACCCAGCATTTT; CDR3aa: CASSLADQTQHF
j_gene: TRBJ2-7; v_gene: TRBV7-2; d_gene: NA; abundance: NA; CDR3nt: TGTGCCAGCAGCTTAGATCGGCGGAGCAGGGGTGACGGCGAGCAGTACTTC; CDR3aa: CASSLDRRSRGDGEQYF
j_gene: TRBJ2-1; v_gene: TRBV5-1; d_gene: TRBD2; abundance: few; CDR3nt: TGCGCCAGCAGCTATCCTGAGGGAGGGATCAATGAGCAGTTCTTC; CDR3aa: CASSYPEGGINEQFF
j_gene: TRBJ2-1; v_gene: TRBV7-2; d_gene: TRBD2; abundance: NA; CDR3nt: TGTGCCATCTCTAGCGGGGTTGGGACCCATGAGCAGTTCTTC; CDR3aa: CAISSGVGTHEQFF
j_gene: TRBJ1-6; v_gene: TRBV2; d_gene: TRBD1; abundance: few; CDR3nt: TGTGCCAGCAGTGAATTCGGACAGGGTTATTCACCCCTCCACTTT; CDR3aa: CASSEFGQGYSPLHF
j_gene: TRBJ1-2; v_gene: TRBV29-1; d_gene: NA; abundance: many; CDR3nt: TGCAGCGGTTGGGGGAATGGCTACACCTTC; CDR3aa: CSGWGNGYTF
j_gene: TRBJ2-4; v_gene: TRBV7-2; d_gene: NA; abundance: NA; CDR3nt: TGTGCCAGCAGCTTAATGAGGACGGAGGAAAACATTCAGTACTTC; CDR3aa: CASSLMRTEENIQYF
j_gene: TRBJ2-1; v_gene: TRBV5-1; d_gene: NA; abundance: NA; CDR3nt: TGCGCCAGCAGCTTGACGGGGGGCCAAGGGGACAATGAGCAGTTCTTC; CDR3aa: CASSLTGGQGDNEQFF
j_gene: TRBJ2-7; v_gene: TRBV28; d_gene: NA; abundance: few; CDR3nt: TGTGCCAGCAAAGTCTTTTTGGGGATCTCCTACGAGCAGTACTTC; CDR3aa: CASKVFLGISYEQYF
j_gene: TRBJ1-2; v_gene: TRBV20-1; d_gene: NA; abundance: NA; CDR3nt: TGCAGTGCCCTTGGACAGTACTATGGCTACACCTTC; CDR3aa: CSALGQYYGYTF
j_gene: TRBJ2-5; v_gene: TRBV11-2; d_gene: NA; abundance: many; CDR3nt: TGTGCCAGCTCTCCTTCGGTCCAAGAGACCCAGTACTTC; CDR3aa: CASSPSVQETQYF
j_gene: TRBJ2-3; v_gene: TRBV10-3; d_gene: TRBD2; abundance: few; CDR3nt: TGTGCCATAGGGACTAGCGGGGGGGCGCAGTATTTT; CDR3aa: CAIGTSGGAQYF
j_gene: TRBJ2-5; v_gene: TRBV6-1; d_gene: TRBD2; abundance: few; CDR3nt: TGTGCCAGCAGTGAGAGGGGCGGTACCTCCGCGGGGGGACAAGAGACCCAGTACTTC; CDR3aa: CASSERGGTSAGGQETQYF
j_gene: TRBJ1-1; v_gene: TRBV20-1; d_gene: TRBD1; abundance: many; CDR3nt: TGCAGTGCCCCGAGACAGGGGGGGAACACTGAAGCTTTCTTT; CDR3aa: CSAPRQGGNTEAFF
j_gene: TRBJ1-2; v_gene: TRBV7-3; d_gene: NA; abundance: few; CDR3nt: TGTGCCAGCAGCCCAGACTATACTAACTATGGCTACACCTTC; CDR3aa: CASSPDYTNYGYTF
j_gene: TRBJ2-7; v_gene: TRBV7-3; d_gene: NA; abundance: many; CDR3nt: TGTGCCAGCAGCTTCACGGGGGCGGAGTCCCACGAGCAGTACTTC; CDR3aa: CASSFTGAESHEQYF
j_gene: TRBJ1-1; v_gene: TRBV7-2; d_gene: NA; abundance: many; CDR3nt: TGTGCCAGCAGCTTAGTAGGCAGGGTGAACACTGAAGCTTTCTTT; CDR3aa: CASSLVGRVNTEAFF
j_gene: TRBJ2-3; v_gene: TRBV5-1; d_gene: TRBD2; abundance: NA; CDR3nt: TGCGCCAGCGCCCGACTAGCGGGAGACACAGATACGCAGTATTTT; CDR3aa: CASARLAGDTDTQYF
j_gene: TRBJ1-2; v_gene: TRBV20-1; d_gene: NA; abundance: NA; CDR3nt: TGCAGTGCTAGAGGGACAGAAACCTATGGCTACACCTTC; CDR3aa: CSARGTETYGYTF
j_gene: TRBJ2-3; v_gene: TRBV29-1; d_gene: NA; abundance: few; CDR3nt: TGCAGCGGTGGGGGGGCTAGCACAGATACGCAGTATTTT; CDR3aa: CSGGGASTDTQYF
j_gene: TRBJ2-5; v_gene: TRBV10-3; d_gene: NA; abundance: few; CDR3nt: TGTGCCATCAGTGAGGCGAGCGGACTAACCGCCCGAGAGACCCAGTACTTC; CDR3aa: CAISEASGLTARETQYF
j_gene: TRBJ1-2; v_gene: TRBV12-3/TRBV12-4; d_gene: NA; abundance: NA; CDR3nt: TGTGCCAGCACCCCGACGGGGCTCTGGGGCTACACCTTC; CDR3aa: CASTPTGLWGYTF
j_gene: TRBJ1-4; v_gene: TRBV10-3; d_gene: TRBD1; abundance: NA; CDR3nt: TGTGCCATCGGGGGACAGACAAATGAAAAACTGTTTTTT; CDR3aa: CAIGGQTNEKLFF
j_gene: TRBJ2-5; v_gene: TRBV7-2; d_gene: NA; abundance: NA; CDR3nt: TGTGCCAGCAGCTTATTAACCGAGACCCAGTACTTC; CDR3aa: CASSLLTETQYF
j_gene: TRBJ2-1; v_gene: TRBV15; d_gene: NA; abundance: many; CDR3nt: TGTGCCACCAGCAGACTTCCGAGTACAGGGCTAGATGAGCAGTTCTTC; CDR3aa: CATSRLPSTGLDEQFF
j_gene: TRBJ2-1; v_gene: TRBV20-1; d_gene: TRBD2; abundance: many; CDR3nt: TGCAGTGCTAGAGTGGGGACTAGCGGGCCAGGGGAGCAGTTCTTC; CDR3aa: CSARVGTSGPGEQFF
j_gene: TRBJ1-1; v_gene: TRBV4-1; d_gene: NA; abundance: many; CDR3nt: TGCGCCAGCAGCCAAGGAGGGGGTCGTCTCGCTTTCTTT; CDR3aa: CASSQGGGRLAFF
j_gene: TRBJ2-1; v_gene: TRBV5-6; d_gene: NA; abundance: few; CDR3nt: TGTGCCAGCAGCTTGATGCGGGTAGGGTCCTACAATGAGCAGTTCTTC; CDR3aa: CASSLMRVGSYNEQFF
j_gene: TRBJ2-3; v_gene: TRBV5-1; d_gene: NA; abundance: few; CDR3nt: TGCGCCAGCAGCCCCCCGGGGGCGAGCACAGATACGCAGTATTTT; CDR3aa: CASSPPGASTDTQYF
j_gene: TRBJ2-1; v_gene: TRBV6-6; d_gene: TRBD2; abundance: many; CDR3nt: TGTGCCAGCAGTTACGGAGAGACTAGCGGAGTCTATGAGCAGTTCTTC; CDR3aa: CASSYGETSGVYEQFF
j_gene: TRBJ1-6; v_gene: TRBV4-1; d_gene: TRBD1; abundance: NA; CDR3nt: TGCGCCAGCAGCCACCCGGGACAGGCAAATTCACCCCTCCACTTT; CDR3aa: CASSHPGQANSPLHF
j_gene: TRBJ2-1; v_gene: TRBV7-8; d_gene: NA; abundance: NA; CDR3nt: TGTGCCAGCAGCTTAGTACGCACTAGCAATGAGCAGTTCTTC; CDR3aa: CASSLVRTSNEQFF
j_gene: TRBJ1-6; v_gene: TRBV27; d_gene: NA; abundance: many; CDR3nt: TGTGCCAGCAGTTTTGGGGCTCTTGGTTCACCCCTCCACTTT; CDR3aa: CASSFGALGSPLHF